Listed below are T cell receptor beta chains from one sample, sequenced in a study of blood T cell repertoires in COVID-19. Libraries were prepared by immunoSEQ multiplex PCR; TCRdb keeps only in-frame clonotypes and omits some of them. The sample yields approximately 200,000 clones, 86% seen once. The sequenced sample consisted of peripheral blood. The origin of the receptors is a man aged 50-59 years with acute or convalescent COVID-19. CDR3s include the opening cysteine and the closing phenylalanine or tryptophan. Fields, in order: J gene, D gene, clone size, V gene, CDR3 DNA, CDR3 protein. The D gene is left open where the match is weak. Clone size is shown for a subset of rows, as once, few, many or a class of expanded clone.

TRBJ1-6	TRBD1	-	TRBV9	TGTGCCAGCAGCGTCGGACAGGGGGCAAACCATGCCCTCCACTTT	CASSVGQGANHALHF
TRBJ1-2	TRBD1	-	TRBV6-5	TGTGCCAGCAGTTTCGGACAGGGGGTTCACAGCTATGGCTACACCTTC	CASSFGQGVHSYGYTF
TRBJ1-2	TRBD1	once	TRBV7-9	TGTGCCAGCAGCCCCGGGACAGGATATGGCTACACCTTC	CASSPGTGYGYTF
TRBJ1-1	TRBD1	-	TRBV7-2	TGTGCCAGCAGATCCGGGACAGGGAACACTGAAGCTTTCTTT	CASRSGTGNTEAFF
TRBJ2-2	-	-	TRBV3-1/TRBV3-2	TGTGCCAGCAGCCAAGCGGGACATTGGAACACCGGGGAGCTGTTTTTT	CASSQAGHWNTGELFF
TRBJ1-2	TRBD1	-	TRBV6-5	TGTGCCAGCAGAGGACAGGGGTCTCGCTACACCTTC	CASRGQGSRYTF
TRBJ1-4	-	once	TRBV18	TGTGCCAGCTCACCACCGGGACAAAATGAAAAACTGTTTTTT	CASSPPGQNEKLFF
TRBJ2-2	-	few	TRBV19	TGTGCCAGTAGTATTTTGCAGGTTCCTGGCGGGGAGCTGTTTTTT	CASSILQVPGGELFF
TRBJ2-5	-	-	TRBV15	TGTGCCACCAGCAGAGGGCCAGGGTGGCAAGAGACCCAGTACTTC	CATSRGPGWQETQYF
TRBJ1-5	-	-	TRBV21-1	TGTGCCAGCGATCGGGGAAAGGACAGGGCCAATCAGCCCCAGCATTTT	CASDRGKDRANQPQHF
TRBJ2-6	-	-	TRBV10-3	TGTGCCATCAGTGCAGGGGAAGGACCTCTGACTTTC	CAISAGEGPLTF
TRBJ1-5	-	-	TRBV7-9	TGTGCCAGCAGCTTGGACGGACTTGGGAGGCGACCCCAGCATTTT	CASSLDGLGRRPQHF
TRBJ2-2	-	-	TRBV5-1	TGCGCCAGCAGAACAGGGTCCACCGGGGAGCTGTTTTTT	CASRTGSTGELFF
TRBJ2-1	-	-	TRBV6-1	TGTGCCAGCAGTGAACAGGGTAATGAGCAGTTCTTC	CASSEQGNEQFF
TRBJ1-5	-	-	TRBV25-1	TGTGCCAGCAGTTATAGCAATCAGCCCCAGCATTTT	CASSYSNQPQHF
TRBJ2-7	TRBD1	-	TRBV5-1	TGCGCCAGCAGCTTGTTTGGGGGACAGGAGTCCTACGAGCAGTACTTC	CASSLFGGQESYEQYF
TRBJ1-6	TRBD1	once	TRBV14	TGTGCCAGCAGCCCGACAGGGTATAATTCACCCCTCCACTTT	CASSPTGYNSPLHF
TRBJ1-6	TRBD1	-	TRBV5-5	TGTGCCAGCAGCGGGCAAGGGACAGGATATAATTCACCCCTCCACTTT	CASSGQGTGYNSPLHF
TRBJ1-1	-	-	TRBV27	TGTGCCAGCAGTTTACCGCCCGGATTAGGCGGAACTGAAGCTTTCTTT	CASSLPPGLGGTEAFF
TRBJ1-2	TRBD1	-	TRBV5-4	TGTGCCAGCAGCACACAGGGGTTAGGCTACACCTTC	CASSTQGLGYTF
TRBJ1-2	TRBD1	-	TRBV5-1	TGCGCCAGCAGCTTGAGAGCCGGGACAGGGCTAACCAACTATGGCTACACCTTC	CASSLRAGTGLTNYGYTF
TRBJ1-2	-	once	TRBV6-4	TGTGCCAGCAGTGCCCAGGGGATAGAGGGCTACACCTTC	CASSAQGIEGYTF
TRBJ2-7	-	-	TRBV7-9	TGTGCCAGCAGCTGGAAGACAGGGACTTTCACCTACGAGCAGTACTTC	CASSWKTGTFTYEQYF
TRBJ2-5	TRBD1	-	TRBV7-9	TGTGCCAGCAGCCAGGGGGTTGGGGAGACCCAGTACTTC	CASSQGVGETQYF
TRBJ2-1	TRBD2	-	TRBV5-4	TGTGCCAGCAGCTTGGGGGGACTAGCGAATGAGCAGTTCTTC	CASSLGGLANEQFF
TRBJ1-2	-	-	TRBV10-2	TGCGCCAGCAGTGAGTTCGAGTACTATGGCTACACCTTC	CASSEFEYYGYTF
TRBJ2-2	-	few	TRBV9	TGTGCCAGCAGCGTCGGTTCGTCCAACACCGGGGAGCTGTTTTTT	CASSVGSSNTGELFF
TRBJ1-2	TRBD1	-	TRBV29-1	TGCAGCGTACCCCACACAGGGGATGGCTACACCTTC	CSVPHTGDGYTF
TRBJ1-4	-	-	TRBV10-1	TGCGCCAGCAGTGACGGGGAGGCTGGCGAAAAACTGTTTTTT	CASSDGEAGEKLFF
TRBJ2-2	-	-	TRBV6-5	TGTGCCAGCCGACTCCCCAGGGGAGCCGGGGAGCTGTTTTTT	CASRLPRGAGELFF
TRBJ1-2	TRBD1	-	TRBV27	TGTGCCAGCGGCGGACAGGACTATGGCTACACCTTC	CASGGQDYGYTF
TRBJ1-2	-	-	TRBV14	TGTGCCAGCAGCCAGAACAGATTCTATGGCTACACCTTC	CASSQNRFYGYTF
TRBJ2-1	-	-	TRBV3-1/TRBV3-2	TGTGCCAGCAGCCAAGACAGGGGCAATGAGCAGTTCTTC	CASSQDRGNEQFF
TRBJ1-5	-	few	TRBV4-1	TGCGCCAGCAGCCAAGAGAATGGGGTGGGGGGGCCCCAGCATTTT	CASSQENGVGGPQHF
TRBJ1-4	TRBD1	-	TRBV24-1	TGTGCCACCAGTGATGCGACAGGGGGCGCCGGCCCTTCAACTAATGAAAAACTGTTTTTT	CATSDATGGAGPSTNEKLFF
TRBJ1-2	-	-	TRBV5-4	TGTGCCAGCAGCTTGGACAGCCCCATGGCCTATGGCTACACCTTC	CASSLDSPMAYGYTF
TRBJ1-2	-	-	TRBV7-2	TGTGCCAGCAGCTTAGTAACGCAACTCTATGGCTACACCTTC	CASSLVTQLYGYTF
TRBJ2-7	-	-	TRBV13	TGTGCCAGCAGCTTAGGGCGGGGCGTGGGGGAGCAGTACTTC	CASSLGRGVGEQYF
TRBJ1-1	-	-	TRBV2	TGTGCCAGCAGTGAAGCGCGGGGGATGAACACTGAAGCTTTCTTT	CASSEARGMNTEAFF
TRBJ2-2	-	-	TRBV11-3	TGTGCCAGCAGCTTAGATCATCGCGGGGCGGGCACCGGGGAGCTGTTTTTT	CASSLDHRGAGTGELFF